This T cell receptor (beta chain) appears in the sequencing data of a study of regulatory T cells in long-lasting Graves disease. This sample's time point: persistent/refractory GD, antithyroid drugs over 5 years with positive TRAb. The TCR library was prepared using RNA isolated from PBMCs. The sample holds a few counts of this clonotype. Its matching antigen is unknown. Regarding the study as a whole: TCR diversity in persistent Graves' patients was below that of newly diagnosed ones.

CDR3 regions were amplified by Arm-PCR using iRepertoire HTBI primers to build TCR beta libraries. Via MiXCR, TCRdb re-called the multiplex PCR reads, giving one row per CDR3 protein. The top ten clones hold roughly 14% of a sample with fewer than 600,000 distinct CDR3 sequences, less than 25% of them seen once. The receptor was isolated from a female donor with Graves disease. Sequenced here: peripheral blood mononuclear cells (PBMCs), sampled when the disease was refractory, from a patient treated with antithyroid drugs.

CDR3 region: CSATGTGAYNEQFF. The CDR3 bases are TGCAGTGCTACCGGGACAGGGGCCTACAATGAGCAGTTCTTC. The chain carries TRBV20-1 and TRBJ2-1, with 10 bases lining up with TRBD1. V lost 4 bases to trimming and J lost 2 bases; unmatched junction nucleotides: 2. Germline assignment: CDR1 DFQATT and CDR2 SNEGSKA (reference sequence). The CDR3 contains 14 residues.